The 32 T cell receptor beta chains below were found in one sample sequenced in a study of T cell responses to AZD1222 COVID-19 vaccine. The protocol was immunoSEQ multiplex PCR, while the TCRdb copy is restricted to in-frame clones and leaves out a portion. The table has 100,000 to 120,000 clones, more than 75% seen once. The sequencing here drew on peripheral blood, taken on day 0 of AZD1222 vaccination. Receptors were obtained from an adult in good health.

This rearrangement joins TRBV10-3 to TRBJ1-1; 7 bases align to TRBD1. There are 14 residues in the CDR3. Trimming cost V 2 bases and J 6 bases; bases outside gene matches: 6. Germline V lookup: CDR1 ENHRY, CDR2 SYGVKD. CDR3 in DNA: TGTGCCATCAGTGAGGCGAATCAGGGGGCTGAAGCTTTCTTT. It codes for CAISEANQGAEAFF.

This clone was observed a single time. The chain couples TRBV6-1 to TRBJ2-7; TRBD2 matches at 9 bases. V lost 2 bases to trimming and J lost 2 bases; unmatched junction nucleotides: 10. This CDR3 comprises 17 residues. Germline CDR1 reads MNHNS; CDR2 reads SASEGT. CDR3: CASSERASGTLPYEQYF. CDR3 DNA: TGTGCCAGCAGTGAAAGGGCTAGCGGGACCTTACCCTACGAGCAGTACTTC.

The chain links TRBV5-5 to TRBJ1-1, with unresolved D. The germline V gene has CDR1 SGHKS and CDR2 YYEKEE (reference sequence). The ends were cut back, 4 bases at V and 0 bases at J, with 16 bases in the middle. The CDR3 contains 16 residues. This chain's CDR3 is CASSPGRRIMNTEAFF. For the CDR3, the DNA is TGTGCCAGCAGCCCCGGACGGAGGATCATGAACACTGAAGCTTTCTTT.

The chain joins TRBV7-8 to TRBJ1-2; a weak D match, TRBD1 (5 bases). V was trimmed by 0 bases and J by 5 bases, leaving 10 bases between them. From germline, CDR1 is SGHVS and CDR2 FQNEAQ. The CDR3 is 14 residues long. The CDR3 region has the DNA TGTGCCAGCAGCTTAGCCGACAGAGGATATGGCTACACCTTC. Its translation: CASSLADRGYGYTF. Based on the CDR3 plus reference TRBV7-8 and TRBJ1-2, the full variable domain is GAGVSQSPRYKVAKRGQDVALRCDPISGHVSLFWYQQALGQGPEFLTYFQNEAQLDKSGLPSDRFFAERPEGSVSTLKIQRTQQEDSAVYLCASSLADRGYGYTFGSGTRLTVV.

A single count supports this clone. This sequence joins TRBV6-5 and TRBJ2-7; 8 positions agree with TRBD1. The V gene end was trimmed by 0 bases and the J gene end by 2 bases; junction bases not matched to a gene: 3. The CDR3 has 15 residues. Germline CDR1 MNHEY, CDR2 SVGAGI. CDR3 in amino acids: CASSYSRTGPYEQYF. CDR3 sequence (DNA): TGTGCCAGCAGTTACTCCCGGACAGGGCCCTACGAGCAGTACTTC.

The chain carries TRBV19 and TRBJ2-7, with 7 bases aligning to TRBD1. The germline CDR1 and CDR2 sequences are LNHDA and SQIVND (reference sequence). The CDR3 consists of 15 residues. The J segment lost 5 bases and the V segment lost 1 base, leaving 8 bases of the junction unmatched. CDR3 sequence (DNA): TGTGCCAGTAGTATAGGACAAGACAGGGTCCACGAGCAGTACTTC. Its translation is CASSIGQDRVHEQYF. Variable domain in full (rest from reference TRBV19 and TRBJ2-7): DGGITQSPKYLFRKEGQNVTLSCEQNLNHDAMYWYRQDPGQGLRLIYYSQIVNDFQKGDIAEGYSVSREKKESFPLTVTSAQKNPTAFYLCASSIGQDRVHEQYFGPGTRLTVT.

CDR3 nucleotide sequence: TGTGCCAGCAGCTCGGACACGTACGAGCAGTACTTC. It is translated as CASSSDTYEQYF. The V and J genes are TRBV5-4 and TRBJ2-7, with D possibly matching TRBD1 (5 bases). V was pared by 3 bases and J by 4 bases, with 8 bases between. The CDR3 runs 12 residues. Germline-derived CDR1 and CDR2 are SGHNT and YYREEE (reference sequence).

CDR3 in amino acids: CASSQDLSGANSPLHF. The CDR3 DNA follows: TGTGCCAGCAGCCAAGATCTTTCAGGGGCTAACTCACCCCTCCACTTT. The gene calls are TRBV4-2 and TRBJ1-6; D possibly corresponds to TRBD1 (6 bases). The germline V gene encodes CDR1 LGHNA and CDR2 YNFKEQ. V was cut by 0 bases and J by 10 bases, with 16 bases left in between. This CDR3 spans 16 amino acids.

The CDR3 is CASSHGTGLSEQYF. The CDR3 bases are TGCGCCAGCAGCCACGGGACAGGGCTATCCGAGCAGTACTTC. The chain joins TRBV5-1 to TRBJ2-7; 9 bases fit TRBD1. The V segment lost 4 bases and the J segment 6 bases; nucleotides outside the gene matches: 8. Germline V CDR1 and CDR2: SGHRS, YFSETQ. The CDR3 is 14 amino acids.

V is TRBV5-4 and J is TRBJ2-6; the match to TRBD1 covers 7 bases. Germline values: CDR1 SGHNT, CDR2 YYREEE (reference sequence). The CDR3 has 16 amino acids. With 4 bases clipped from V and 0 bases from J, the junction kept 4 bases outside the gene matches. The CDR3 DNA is TGTGCCAGCAGCCGGGGACAGATCTCTGGGGCCAACGTCCTGACTTTC. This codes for CASSRGQISGANVLTF.

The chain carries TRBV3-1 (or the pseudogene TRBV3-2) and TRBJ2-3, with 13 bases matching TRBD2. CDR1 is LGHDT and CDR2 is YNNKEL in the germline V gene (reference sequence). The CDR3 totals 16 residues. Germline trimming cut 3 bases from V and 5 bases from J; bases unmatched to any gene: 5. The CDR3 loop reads CASSQRTSGRGDTQYF. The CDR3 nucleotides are TGTGCCAGCAGCCAGCGCACTAGCGGGAGGGGAGATACGCAGTATTTT.

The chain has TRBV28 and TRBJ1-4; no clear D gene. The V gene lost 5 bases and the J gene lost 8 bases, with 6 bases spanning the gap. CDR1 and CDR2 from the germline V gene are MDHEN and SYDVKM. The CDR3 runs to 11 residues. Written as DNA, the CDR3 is TGTGCCAGCAGTGAGCGGGAAAAACTGTTTTTT. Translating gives CASSEREKLFF.

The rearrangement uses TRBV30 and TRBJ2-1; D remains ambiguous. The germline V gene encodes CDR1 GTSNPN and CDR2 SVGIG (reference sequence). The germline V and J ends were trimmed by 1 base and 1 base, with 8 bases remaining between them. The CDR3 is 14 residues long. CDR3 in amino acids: CAWSEASSYNEQFF. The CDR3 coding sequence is TGTGCCTGGAGTGAAGCTTCGTCCTACAATGAGCAGTTCTTC.

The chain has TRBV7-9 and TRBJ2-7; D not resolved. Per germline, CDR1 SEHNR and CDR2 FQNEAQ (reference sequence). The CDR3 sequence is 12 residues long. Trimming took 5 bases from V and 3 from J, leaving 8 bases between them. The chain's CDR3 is CASSGSSYEQYF. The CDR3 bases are TGTGCCAGCAGCGGTAGCAGCTACGAGCAGTACTTC. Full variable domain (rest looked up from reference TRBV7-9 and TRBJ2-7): DTGVSQNPRHKITKRGQNVTFRCDPISEHNRLYWYRQTLGQGPEFLTYFQNEAQLEKSRLLSDRFSAERPKGSFSTLEIQRTEQGDSAMYLCASSGSSYEQYFGPGTRLTVT.

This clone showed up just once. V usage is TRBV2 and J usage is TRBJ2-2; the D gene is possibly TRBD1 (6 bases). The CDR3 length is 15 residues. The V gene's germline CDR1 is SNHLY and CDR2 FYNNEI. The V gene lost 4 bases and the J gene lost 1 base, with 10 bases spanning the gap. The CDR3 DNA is TGTGCCAGCAGTGTCCTGACAGGGAACACCGGGGAGCTGTTTTTT. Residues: CASSVLTGNTGELFF.

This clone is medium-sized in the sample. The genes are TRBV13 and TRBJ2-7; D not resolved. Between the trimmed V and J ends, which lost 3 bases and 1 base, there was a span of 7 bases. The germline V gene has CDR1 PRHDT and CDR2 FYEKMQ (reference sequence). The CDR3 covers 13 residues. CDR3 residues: CASSLKWSYEQYF. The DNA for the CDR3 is TGTGCCAGCAGCTTGAAATGGTCCTACGAGCAGTACTTC.

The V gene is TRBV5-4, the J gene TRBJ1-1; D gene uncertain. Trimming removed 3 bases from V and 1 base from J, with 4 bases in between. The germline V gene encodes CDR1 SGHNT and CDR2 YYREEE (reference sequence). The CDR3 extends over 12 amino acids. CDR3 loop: CASSSPNTEAFF. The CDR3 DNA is TGTGCCAGCAGCTCACCGAACACTGAAGCTTTCTTT.

The CDR3: CASWGRGFPNEQFF. The CDR3 DNA sequence: TGTGCCAGCTGGGGGAGGGGTTTCCCCAATGAGCAGTTCTTC. The V call is TRBV6-5, the J call TRBJ2-1; 7 bases agree with TRBD2. V shed 8 bases, J shed 6 bases, and the junction held 10 bases outside the gene matches. In germline, CDR1 is MNHEY, CDR2 SVGAGI. The length of the CDR3 is 14 residues.

CDR3 amino acids: CASSPLAGEGSYEQYF. CDR3 DNA: TGTGCCAGCAGTCCTTTAGCGGGGGAAGGCTCCTACGAGCAGTACTTC. This chain uses TRBV27 with TRBJ2-7; 9 bases map to TRBD2. The trim removed 5 bases at V and 0 bases at J, leaving 8 bases unmatched. This CDR3 is 16 amino acids long. The germline V gene has CDR1 MNHEY and CDR2 SMNVEV (reference sequence).

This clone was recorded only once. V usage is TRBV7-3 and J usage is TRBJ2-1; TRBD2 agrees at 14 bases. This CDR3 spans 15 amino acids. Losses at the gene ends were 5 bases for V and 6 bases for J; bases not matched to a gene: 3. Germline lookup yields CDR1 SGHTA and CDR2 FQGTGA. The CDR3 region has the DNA TGTGCCAGCAGCAAGGGACTAGCGGGAGTCAATGAGCAGTTCTTC. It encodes CASSKGLAGVNEQFF. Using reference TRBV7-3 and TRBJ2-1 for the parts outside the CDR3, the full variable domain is GAGVSQTPSNKVTEKGKYVELRCDPISGHTALYWYRQSLGQGPEFLIYFQGTGAADDSGLPNDRFFAVRPEGSVSTLKIQRTERGDSAVYLCASSKGLAGVNEQFFGPGTRLTVL.

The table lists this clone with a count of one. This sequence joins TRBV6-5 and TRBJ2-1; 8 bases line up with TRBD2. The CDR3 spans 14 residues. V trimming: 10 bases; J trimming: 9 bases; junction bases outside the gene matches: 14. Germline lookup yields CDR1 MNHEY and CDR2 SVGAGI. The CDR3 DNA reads TGTGCCACCATGACTAGCGAAAAGAATTTTGAGCAGTTCTTC. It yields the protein CATMTSEKNFEQFF.

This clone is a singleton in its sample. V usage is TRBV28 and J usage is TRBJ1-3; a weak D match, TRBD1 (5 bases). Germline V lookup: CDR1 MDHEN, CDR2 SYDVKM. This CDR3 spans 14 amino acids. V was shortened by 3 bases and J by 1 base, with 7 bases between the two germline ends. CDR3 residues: CASSFGGSGNTIYF. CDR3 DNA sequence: TGTGCCAGCAGTTTTGGGGGATCTGGAAACACCATATATTTT.

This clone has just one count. As DNA, the CDR3 is TGTGCCAGCAGCCAGGGCCTCGGAATCTCCTACAATGAGCAGTTCTTC. Protein: CASSQGLGISYNEQFF. The rearrangement uses TRBV11-2 and TRBJ2-1, with D possibly being TRBD1 (5 bases). Deletions cut 5 bases from V and 0 bases from J, with 14 bases between. Germline V CDR1 and CDR2: SGHAT, FQNNGV. The CDR3 runs 16 residues. Supplemented by reference TRBV11-2 and TRBJ2-1, the full variable domain reads EAGVAQSPRYKIIEKRQSVAFWCNPISGHATLYWYQQILGQGPKLLIQFQNNGVVDDSQLPKDRFSAERLKGVDSTLKIQPAKLEDSAVYLCASSQGLGISYNEQFFGPGTRLTVL.

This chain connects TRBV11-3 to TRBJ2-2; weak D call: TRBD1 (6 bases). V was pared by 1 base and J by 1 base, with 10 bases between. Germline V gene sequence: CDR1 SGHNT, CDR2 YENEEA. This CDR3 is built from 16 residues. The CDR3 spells CASSLVATGNTGELFF. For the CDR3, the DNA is TGTGCCAGCAGCTTAGTAGCGACAGGGAACACCGGGGAGCTGTTTTTT.

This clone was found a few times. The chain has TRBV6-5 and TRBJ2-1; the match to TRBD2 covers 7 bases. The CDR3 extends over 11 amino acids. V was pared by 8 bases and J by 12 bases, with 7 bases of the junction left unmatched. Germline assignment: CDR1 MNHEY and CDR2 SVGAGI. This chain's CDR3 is CASGDGGRQFF. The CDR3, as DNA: TGTGCCAGCGGGGACGGCGGGAGGCAGTTCTTC.

This CDR3 reads CASSEVKVGSYNEQFF. DNA of the CDR3: TGTGCCAGCAGTGAAGTTAAGGTGGGCTCCTACAATGAGCAGTTCTTC. The V gene is TRBV6-1, the J gene TRBJ2-1; D is uncertain. V lost 1 base and J 0 bases, leaving 10 bases between the germline ends. The V gene's germline CDR1 is MNHNS and CDR2 SASEGT. The CDR3 sequence is 16 residues long.

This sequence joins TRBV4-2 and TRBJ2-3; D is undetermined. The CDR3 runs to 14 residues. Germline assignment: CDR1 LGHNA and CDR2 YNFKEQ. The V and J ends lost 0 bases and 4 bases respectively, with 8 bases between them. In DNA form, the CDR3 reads TGTGCCAGCAGCCAAGAAGGGCCACCAGATACGCAGTATTTT. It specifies CASSQEGPPDTQYF.

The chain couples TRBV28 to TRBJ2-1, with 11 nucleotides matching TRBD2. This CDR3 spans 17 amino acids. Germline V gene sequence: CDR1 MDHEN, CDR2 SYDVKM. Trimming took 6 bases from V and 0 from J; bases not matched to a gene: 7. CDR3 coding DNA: TGTGCCAGCAGCTCTACTAGCGGGGGCAGCTCCTACAATGAGCAGTTCTTC. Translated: CASSSTSGGSSYNEQFF.

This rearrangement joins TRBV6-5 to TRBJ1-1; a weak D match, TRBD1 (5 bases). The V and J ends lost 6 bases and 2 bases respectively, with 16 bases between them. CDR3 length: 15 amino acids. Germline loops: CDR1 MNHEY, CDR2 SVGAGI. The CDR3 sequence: CASSPRMGGNTEAFF. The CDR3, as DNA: TGTGCCAGCAGCCCCCGGATGGGGGGTAACACTGAAGCTTTCTTT.

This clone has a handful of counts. The CDR3 here is CASSQVAASTGELFF. CDR3 DNA sequence: TGCGCCAGCAGCCAAGTGGCGGCGAGCACCGGGGAGCTGTTTTTT. V is TRBV4-3 and J is TRBJ2-2, with D unresolved. The CDR3 contains 15 residues. Looked up from germline, CDR1 is LGHNA and CDR2 is YSLEER. Trimming shortened V by 1 base and J by 4 bases, and 10 bases separated the two germline ends.

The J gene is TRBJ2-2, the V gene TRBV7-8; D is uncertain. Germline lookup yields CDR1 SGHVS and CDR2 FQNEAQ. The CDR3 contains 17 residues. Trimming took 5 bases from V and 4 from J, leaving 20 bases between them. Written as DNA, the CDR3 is TGTGCCAGCAGCCTCAACCACCCCGGCAGCAGCACCGGGGAGCTGTTTTTT. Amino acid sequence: CASSLNHPGSSTGELFF.

The DNA for the CDR3 is TGTGCCTGGAGTAGTGGGCGTCTACTTAATGAAAAACTGTTTTTT. The encoded protein is CAWSSGRLLNEKLFF. V and J are TRBV30 and TRBJ1-4; D remains ambiguous. V lost 2 bases to trimming and J lost 4 bases, with 14 bases between them. Germline V gene data show CDR1 as GTSNPN and CDR2 as SVGIG (reference sequence). The CDR3 contains 15 residues.